The sample holds a few counts of the clone carrying this TCR beta chain. What it binds is not known. The CDR3 length is 17 residues. With 5 bases clipped from V and 4 bases from J, the junction kept 11 bases outside the gene matches. Germline values: CDR1 SEHNR, CDR2 FQNEAQ (reference sequence). This entry is derived from a study of cytomegalovirus exposure and HLA in healthy donors. Notes on the study in general: A prior analysis recorded that most TCR beta V segments were productive about 87% or about 30% of the time. The authors listed 150 or so TCR beta chains as cytomegalovirus-associated.

In the PCR, 60 Vbeta and 13 Jbeta primers were used. Assay used: immunoSEQ multiplex PCR; TCRdb lists only in-frame clones, some missing. The table has 110,000 to 150,000 clones, around 72% seen once; the top ten hold over 2%. Donors were ostensibly healthy at sampling, although undocumented immune exposures were probable. Material: PBMCs. The genes are TRBV7-9 and TRBJ2-3; 11 bases line up with TRBD2. The receptor's source is a middle-aged man in good health and CMV-seronegative. The CDR3 DNA follows: TGTGCCAGCAGCCCAGAGGTAGCGGGAGGGCCCCCAGATACGCAGTATTTT. Its protein is CASSPEVAGGPPDTQYF.